These T cell receptor beta chains were read from a single sample in a study of Graves' ophthalmopathy and Graves' hyperthyroidism. TCRdb re-analysed the multiplex PCR reads in MiXCR, keeping a single row per CDR3 protein. The data show about 400,000 distinct CDR3 sequences, 15% to 20% seen once. The sequenced sample was peripheral blood. The receptors come from a woman younger than 35 with Graves' ophthalmopathy. Both conserved end residues are part of each CDR3. A D gene is named only where the DNA matches it firmly. Expanded clones get a size class; other rows say once, few or many, or leave the size out.

V	D	size	length	J	DNA	CDR3
TRBV12-3/TRBV12-4	NA	many	16	TRBJ2-7	TGTGCCAGCAGTTTAGGGCGGGGCATGGGCGTCTACGAGCAGTACTTC	CASSLGRGMGVYEQYF
TRBV20-1	NA	many	11	TRBJ2-5	TGCAGCGCCCGGGGGAGGCAGACCCAGTACTTC	CSARGRQTQYF
TRBV6-1	NA	many	14	TRBJ2-7	TGTGCCAGCAGAAACAGGGCAGGAAACTACGAGCAGTACTTC	CASRNRAGNYEQYF
TRBV6-5	NA	many	16	TRBJ1-6	TGTGCCTGCAGTTATACGGCAGGAACCTATAATTCACCCCTCCACTTT	CACSYTAGTYNSPLHF
TRBV12-3/TRBV12-4	TRBD1	many	16	TRBJ1-5	TGTGCCAGCAGTCCCCGGGGGCCCTCACAGGGGCAGCCCCAGCATTTT	CASSPRGPSQGQPQHF
TRBV7-2	NA	many	13	TRBJ2-5	TGTGCTACAGCGGAGATGTACCAAGAGACCCAGTACTTC	CATAEMYQETQYF
TRBV29-1	NA	many	13	TRBJ1-5	TGCAGCGGGGGCCCAGGGGTGGATCAGCCCCAGCATTTT	CSGGPGVDQPQHF
TRBV28	NA	many	13	TRBJ1-1	TGTGCCAGCAGTTTCTTTGGAGGGAATGAAGCTTTCTTT	CASSFFGGNEAFF
TRBV6-1	NA	many	14	TRBJ1-1	TGTGCCAGCAGTGAGGGGCCGAGGTACACTGAAGCTTTCTTT	CASSEGPRYTEAFF
TRBV19	NA	many	14	TRBJ1-6	TGTGCCAGTAGTATAAGAGGCGAGAATTCACCCCTCCACTTT	CASSIRGENSPLHF
TRBV9	NA	many	15	TRBJ1-1	TGTGCCAGCAGCGTAGCGTGGGGAATGAACACTGAAGCTTTCTTT	CASSVAWGMNTEAFF
TRBV3-1	NA	NA	14	TRBJ1-2	TGTGCCAGCAGCCACTTGGACAGCCTACATGGCTACACCTTC	CASSHLDSLHGYTF
TRBV30	NA	many	13	TRBJ2-7	TGTGCCTGGAGCGGGACACCCCGTTACGAGCAGTACTTC	CAWSGTPRYEQYF
TRBV11-2	TRBD1	many	18	TRBJ1-5	TGTGCCAGCAGCTCACTACGTTCGACAGGGGGTTGGAGTCAGCCCCAGCATTTT	CASSSLRSTGGWSQPQHF
TRBV6-1	NA	NA	14	TRBJ2-5	TGTGCCAGCAGTGATTTCGGGGCAGGAGAGACCCAGTACTTC	CASSDFGAGETQYF
TRBV11-2	TRBD1	NA	14	TRBJ2-5	TGTGCCAGCAGCTTAATGCCCGGGACAGGGACCCAGTACTTC	CASSLMPGTGTQYF